The T cell receptor beta chain under discussion was sequenced for a study of blood T cell repertoires in COVID-19. At the level of the study: From T cells, B-cell-depleted T cells, or PBMCs came the material, which was cDNA or gDNA.

The V gene's germline CDR1 is SGHRS and CDR2 YFSETQ. V gave up 5 bases and J gave up 4 bases; unmatched junction bases: 10. This CDR3 region has 15 residues. Per the original data handling: From reference gene primer amplification, estimates of nucleated cell counts were derived. The table came from immunoSEQ multiplex PCR; TCRdb's copy has only in-frame clones and leaves some out. For V, J and clone size, that table is used; D and trimming come from the DNA. The sample lists about 430,000 clones; more than 80% were seen once. Grouping used clinical history reported by participants in a survey and questionnaire. Each recovered donor of Cohort 3 presented with two negative PCRs, clearance, or symptom resolution.

Material: PBMCs or T cells enriched from blood (not recorded which). The chain employs TRBV5-1 and TRBJ2-7; 9 bases are a match to TRBD2. The sequence came from a young man who had recovered from COVID-19. The CDR3 is CASSVSGSDGYEQYF. The CDR3 DNA reads TGCGCCAGCAGTGTTAGCGGGAGCGATGGATACGAGCAGTACTTC.